This T cell receptor (beta chain) is from a study of OX40 agonist ivuxolimab in advanced cancers. The overall study: The patients got ivuxolimab, which is an agonistic anti-OX40 (CD134) antibody. Of mixed ages from about 20 to 90 and averaging around 60 years, the group was 65% to 85% male. Study-level points and caveats: Antigen specificity of clonally expanded peripheral T cells was not established. CD8+ T cells were the subset that, on average, had more expanded clones than CD4+.

Germline CDR1 reads MNHEY; CDR2 reads SVGAGI. V lost 3 bases and J 2 bases, leaving 11 bases between the germline ends. This CDR3 has 14 residues. Generated by immunoSEQ multiplex PCR, the TCRdb table keeps only in-frame clones and is missing some. Of around 79,000 clones in the sample, around 85% were seen once. Concerning this clone: Its antigen is undetermined.

The sequences come from CD4+ or CD8+ T cells sorted from blood, collected in a trial of the OX40 agonist ivuxolimab. The receptor's source is an adult with an advanced solid tumor such as melanoma, head and neck, liver or kidney cancer. The chain combines TRBV6-5 with TRBJ2-7, with unresolved D. CDR3: CASSYYGSTYEQYF. In DNA form, the CDR3 reads TGTGCCAGCAGTTATTACGGGTCGACCTACGAGCAGTACTTC.